The clone carrying this TCR beta chain appeared once. Antigen specificity is unknown. This sample was included in a study of shared clonotypes between healthy human individuals. Study-wide points: Represented genetic and exposure-history diversity was restricted by having few donors.

The assay was immunoSEQ multiplex PCR, and TCRdb's table has in-frame clones only and misses some. The sample has some 980,000 clones, around 80% seen once; the top ten hold about 1.5%. The CDR3 spans 15 residues. The V gene lost 2 bases and the J gene lost 5 bases, with 15 bases spanning the gap. Germline V gene data show CDR1 as LNHDA and CDR2 as SQIVND (reference sequence). V usage is TRBV19 and J usage is TRBJ2-5, with a possible D match to TRBD1 (5 bases). The sample taken for sequencing was memory CD4+ T cells sorted from blood. Subset meaning: CD45RA-negative fraction. The clonotype originates from a man younger than 35 in good health. As DNA, the CDR3 is TGTGCCAGTAGTATAAGTGGGGCCGCTGGGGAGACCCAGTACTTC. It translates to CASSISGAAGETQYF.